The text below deals with one T cell receptor (beta chain). The antigen is not known. A junction end diverges from the germline sequence, so it may reflect a read error. The entry originates in a study of T cell responses to AZD1222 COVID-19 vaccine. Study observations and caveats: Repertoire collection took place solely once the T cell response had peaked.

Generated by immunoSEQ multiplex PCR, the TCRdb table keeps only in-frame clones and is missing some. The sample consists of approximately 84,000 clones, 83% of them appearing once. The origin of this receptor is an adult who received the AZD1222 COVID-19 vaccine. Material: peripheral blood, obtained 28 days after the second AZD1222 dose.

CDR3 in amino acids: CASSSPSTDRSSNEQYF. In DNA, the CDR3 is TGTGCCAGCAGCTCCCCCTCCACGGACAGGTCCTCCAACGAGCAGTACTTC. This chain joins TRBV5-5 and TRBJ2-7; 7 bases are a match to TRBD1. The CDR3 sequence is 17 residues long. CDR1 SGHKS and CDR2 YYEKEE come from the germline V gene (reference sequence).